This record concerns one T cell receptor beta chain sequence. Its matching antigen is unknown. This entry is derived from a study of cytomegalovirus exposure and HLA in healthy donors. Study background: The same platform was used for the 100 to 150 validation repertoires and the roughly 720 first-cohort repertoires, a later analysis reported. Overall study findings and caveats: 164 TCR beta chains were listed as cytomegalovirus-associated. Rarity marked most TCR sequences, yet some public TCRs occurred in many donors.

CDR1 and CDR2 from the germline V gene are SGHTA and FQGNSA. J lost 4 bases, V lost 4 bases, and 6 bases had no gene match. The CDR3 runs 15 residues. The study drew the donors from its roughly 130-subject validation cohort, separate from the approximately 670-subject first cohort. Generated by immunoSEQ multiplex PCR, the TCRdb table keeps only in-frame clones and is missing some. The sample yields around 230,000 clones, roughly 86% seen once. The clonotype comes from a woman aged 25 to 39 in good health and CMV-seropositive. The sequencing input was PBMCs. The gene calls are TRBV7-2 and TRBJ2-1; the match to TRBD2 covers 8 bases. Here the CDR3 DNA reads TGTGCCAGCAGCTCGACGGGACTAGGGTACAATGAGCAGTTCTTC. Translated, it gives CASSSTGLGYNEQFF.